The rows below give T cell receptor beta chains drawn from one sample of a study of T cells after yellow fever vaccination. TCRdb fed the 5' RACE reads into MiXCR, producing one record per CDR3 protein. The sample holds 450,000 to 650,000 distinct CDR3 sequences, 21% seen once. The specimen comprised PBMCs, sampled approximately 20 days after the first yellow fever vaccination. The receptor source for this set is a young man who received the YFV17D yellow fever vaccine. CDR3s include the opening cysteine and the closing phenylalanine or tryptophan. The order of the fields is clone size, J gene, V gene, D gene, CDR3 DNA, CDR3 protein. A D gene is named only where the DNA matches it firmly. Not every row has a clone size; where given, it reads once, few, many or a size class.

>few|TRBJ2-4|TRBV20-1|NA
TGCAGTGCTAGGCCAGGAGGGGGGGCGGCCAAAAACATTCAGTACTTC
CSARPGGGAAKNIQYF
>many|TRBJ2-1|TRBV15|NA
TGTGCCACCAGCAGGGGGATTTCGGGGCCATACAATGAGCAGTTCTTC
CATSRGISGPYNEQFF
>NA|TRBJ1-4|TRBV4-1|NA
TGCGCCAGCAGCCAAGTTCAAGGGGAGGAAAAACTGTTTTTT
CASSQVQGEEKLFF
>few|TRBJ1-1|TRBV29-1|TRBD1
TGCAGCGGCGACAGGGATGGGACTGAAGCTTTCTTT
CSGDRDGTEAFF
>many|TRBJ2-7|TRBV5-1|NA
TGCGCCAGCAGCTTGGATGGCTACGAGCAGTACTTC
CASSLDGYEQYF
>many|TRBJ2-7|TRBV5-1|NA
TGCGCCAGCAGCTATCCAGGGGACGAGCAGTACTTC
CASSYPGDEQYF
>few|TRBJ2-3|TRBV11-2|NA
TGTGCCAACACTAAACTTAACACAGATACGCAGTATTTT
CANTKLNTDTQYF
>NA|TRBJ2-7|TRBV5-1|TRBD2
TGCGCCAGCAACCGGGGGGGGCAGGCGACCTACGAGCAGTACTTC
CASNRGGQATYEQYF
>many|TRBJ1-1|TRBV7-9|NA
TGTGCCAGCAGCTTGGGCGGCGGGTTTAACACTGAAGCTTTCTTT
CASSLGGGFNTEAFF
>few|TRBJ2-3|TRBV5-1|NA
TGCGCCAGCAGCTTGCGGGGAGAGTCAGATACGCAGTATTTT
CASSLRGESDTQYF
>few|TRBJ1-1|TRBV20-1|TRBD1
TGCAGTGCTTCTACGGGACAGTACACTGAAGCTTTCTTT
CSASTGQYTEAFF
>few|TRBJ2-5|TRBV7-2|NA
TGTGCCAGCAGCTCCTGGCGGTGGGGCAGGGGTGGAGAGACCCAGTACTTC
CASSSWRWGRGGETQYF
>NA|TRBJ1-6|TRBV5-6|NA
TGTGCCAGCAGTCGGGGAAAAGGGCTCGGGGCCTATAATTCACCCCTCCACTTT
CASSRGKGLGAYNSPLHF
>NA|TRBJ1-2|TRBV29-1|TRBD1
TGCAGCGTAGTGTGGACAGGGTCCATCTATGGCTACACCTTC
CSVVWTGSIYGYTF
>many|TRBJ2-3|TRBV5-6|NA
TGTGCCAGCGGGGTGGGCACAGATACGCAGTATTTT
CASGVGTDTQYF
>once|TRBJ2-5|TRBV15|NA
TGTGCCACCGCTATCCTGGGCGGGGAGACCCAGTACTTC
CATAILGGETQYF
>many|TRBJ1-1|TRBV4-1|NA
TGCGCCAGCAGCCGAAACAGAGTTAACACTGAAGCTTTCTTT
CASSRNRVNTEAFF
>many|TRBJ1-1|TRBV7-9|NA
TGTGCCAGCAGCTTTAGGGAAAGTACCACTGAAGCTTTCTTT
CASSFRESTTEAFF
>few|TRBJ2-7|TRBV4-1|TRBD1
TGCGCCAGCAGCCAAGTGACAGGGGGCTCCTACGAGCAGTACTTC
CASSQVTGGSYEQYF
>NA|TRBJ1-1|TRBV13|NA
TGTGCCAGCAGCTTACCCGAGGGGGGCAATACTGAAGCTTTCTTT
CASSLPEGGNTEAFF
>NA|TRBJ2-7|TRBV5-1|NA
TGCGCCAGCAGCTTGGATTTCTACGAGCAGTACTTC
CASSLDFYEQYF
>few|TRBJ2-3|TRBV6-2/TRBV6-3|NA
TGTGCCAGCCCTGGGCCCGATACGCAGTATTTT
CASPGPDTQYF
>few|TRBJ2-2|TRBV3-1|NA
TGTGCCAGCAGCCAAGATCGGGGCAATATCGGCACCGGGGAGCTGTTTTTT
CASSQDRGNIGTGELFF
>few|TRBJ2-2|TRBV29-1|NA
TGCAGCGTTGCAACGGGATCGAACACCGGGGAGCTGTTTTTT
CSVATGSNTGELFF
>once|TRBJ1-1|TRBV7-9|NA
TGTGCCAGCAGCTTATCGGCAGGGTGGACGAACACTGAAGCTTTCTTT
CASSLSAGWTNTEAFF
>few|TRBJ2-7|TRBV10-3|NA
TGTGCCATCAGTGAGTTGTGGGCGGGAGAGCAGTACTTC
CAISELWAGEQYF
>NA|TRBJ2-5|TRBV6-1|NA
TGTGCCAGCAGCCTCCGATCGGGGCGGGGTGCCCGAGAGACCCAGTACTTC
CASSLRSGRGARETQYF
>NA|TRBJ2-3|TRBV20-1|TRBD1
TGCAGTGCTAGAGACTGGACAGGGGGCCGGGCAGATACGCAGTATTTT
CSARDWTGGRADTQYF
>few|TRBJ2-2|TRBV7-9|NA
TGTGCCAGCAGCTTATCCGCCCGGGAGCTGTTTTTT
CASSLSARELFF
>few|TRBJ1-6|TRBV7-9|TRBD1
TGTGCCAGCAGCGTGCTACGGACAGGGGATAATTCACCCCTCCACTTT
CASSVLRTGDNSPLHF
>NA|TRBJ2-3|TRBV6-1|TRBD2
TGTGCCAGCAGTGTTCTACTGGGCGGGGGTACGCAGTATTTT
CASSVLLGGGTQYF
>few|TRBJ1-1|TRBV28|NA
TGTGCCAGCACCCCCGGGAACACTGAAGCTTTCTTT
CASTPGNTEAFF
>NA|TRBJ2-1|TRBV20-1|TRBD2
TGCAGTGCTGGCGGGGGGCAAAATGAGCAGTTCTTC
CSAGGGQNEQFF
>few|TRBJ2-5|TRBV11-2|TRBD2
TGTGCCAGCAGCCACCGGACTAGCGGGCAAGAGACCCAGTACTTC
CASSHRTSGQETQYF